The 5 T cell receptor beta chains below were found in one sample sequenced in a study of cytomegalovirus exposure and HLA in healthy donors. 60 Vbeta and 13 Jbeta primers were used in PCR. Profiling relied on immunoSEQ multiplex PCR, and the TCRdb table lists in-frame clones only, not all of them. The sample has 95,000 or so clones; 60% to 80% are singletons. Sequencing input: PBMCs. These receptors originate from a woman in her 50s in good health and CMV-seropositive.

The sample holds one count of this clone. The chain recombines TRBV15 with TRBJ2-7; weak D call: TRBD1 (7 bases). CDR3 length: 15 residues. Germline CDR1 and CDR2: LNHNV and YYDKDF (reference sequence). Trimming removed 4 bases from V and 0 bases from J, with 13 bases in between. The CDR3 DNA reads TGTGCCACCAGCAAGACAGGGAGGAGCTCCTACGAGCAGTACTTC. Translation: CATSKTGRSSYEQYF.

This rearrangement joins TRBV27 to TRBJ2-2, with 11 nucleotides matching TRBD1. The CDR3 spans 14 residues. Trimming at V came to 8 bases and at J to 5 bases, leaving 4 bases not matched to a gene. Germline V gene sequence: CDR1 MNHEY, CDR2 SMNVEV (reference sequence). DNA of the CDR3: TGTGCCAGCTTGGGGACAGGGGGAACCGGGGAGCTGTTTTTT. As protein: CASLGTGGTGELFF.

The rearrangement links TRBV5-1 to TRBJ1-2; a possible D gene is TRBD1 (5 bases). This CDR3 contains 14 residues. V was shortened by 1 base and J by 3 bases, with 10 bases between the two germline ends. Germline values: CDR1 SGHRS, CDR2 YFSETQ. The CDR3 sequence is CASSLSTGDYGYTF. DNA for the CDR3: TGCGCCAGCAGCTTGAGTACGGGGGACTATGGCTACACCTTC. The full variable domain, with the rest looked up from reference TRBV5-1 and TRBJ1-2, is KAGVTQTPRYLIKTRGQQVTLSCSPISGHRSVSWYQQTPGQGLQFLFEYFSETQRNKGNFPGRFSGRQFSNSRSEMNVSTLELGDSALYLCASSLSTGDYGYTFGSGTRLTVV.

The chain links TRBV4-3 to TRBJ2-7; tentatively, D is TRBD1 (6 bases). CDR3 length: 15 amino acids. Trimming took off 0 bases at V and 3 bases at J, with 12 bases between the two ends. Germline V gives CDR1 LGHNA, CDR2 YSLEER. The CDR3 protein is CASSQDPTGFYEQYF. CDR3 in DNA: TGCGCCAGCAGCCAAGATCCTACAGGGTTCTACGAGCAGTACTTC.

This clone was seen once. The chain joins TRBV14 to TRBJ2-2, with TRBD1 matching over 7 bases. The V and J ends lost 4 bases and 7 bases, in that order; junction bases with no gene match: 3. Germline CDR1 reads SGHDN; CDR2 reads FVKESK. The length of the CDR3 is 13 residues. The CDR3 DNA follows: TGTGCCAGCAGCCCGACAGGGATCGGGGAGCTGTTTTTT. Translation gives CASSPTGIGELFF.